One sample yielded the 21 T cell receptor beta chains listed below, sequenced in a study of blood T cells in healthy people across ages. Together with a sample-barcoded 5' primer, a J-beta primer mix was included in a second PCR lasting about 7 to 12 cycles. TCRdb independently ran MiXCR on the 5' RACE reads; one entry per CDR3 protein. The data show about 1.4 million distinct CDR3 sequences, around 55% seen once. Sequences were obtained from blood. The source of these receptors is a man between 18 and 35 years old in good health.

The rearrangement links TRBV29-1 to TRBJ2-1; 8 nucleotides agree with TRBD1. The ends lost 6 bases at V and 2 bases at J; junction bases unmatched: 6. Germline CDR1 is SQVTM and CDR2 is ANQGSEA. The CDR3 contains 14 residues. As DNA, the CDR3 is TGCAGCGTCCAAGGGACAGGAACCTACAATGAGCAGTTCTTC. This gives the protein CSVQGTGTYNEQFF.

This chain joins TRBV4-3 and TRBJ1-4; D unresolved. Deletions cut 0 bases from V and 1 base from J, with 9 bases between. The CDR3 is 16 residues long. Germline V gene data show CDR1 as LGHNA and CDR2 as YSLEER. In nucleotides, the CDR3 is TGCGCCAGCAGCCAAGATGTCGGCGGAACTAATGAAAAACTGTTTTTT. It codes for CASSQDVGGTNEKLFF.

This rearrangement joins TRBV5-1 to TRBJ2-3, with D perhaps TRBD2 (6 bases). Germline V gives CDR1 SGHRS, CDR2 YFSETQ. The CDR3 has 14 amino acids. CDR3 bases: TGCTCCTGTACTGGAGGGCCAGGGACAGATACGCAGTATTTT. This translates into CSCTGGPGTDTQYF. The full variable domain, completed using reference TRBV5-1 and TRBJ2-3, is KAGVTQTPRYLIKTRGQQVTLSCSPISGHRSVSWYQQTPGQGLQFLFEYFSETQRNKGNFPGRFSGRQFSNSRSEMNVSTLELGDSALYLCSCTGGPGTDTQYFGPGTRLTVL.

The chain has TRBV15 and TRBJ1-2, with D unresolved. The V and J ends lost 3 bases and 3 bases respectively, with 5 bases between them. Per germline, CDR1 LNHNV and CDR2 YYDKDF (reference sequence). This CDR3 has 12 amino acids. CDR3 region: CATSSQDYGYTF. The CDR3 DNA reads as TGTGCCACCAGCAGCCAAGACTATGGCTACACCTTC.

CDR3 protein: CASRETGSLVLTF. CDR3 nucleotides: TGTGCCAGTAGAGAAACAGGTTCCTTAGTCCTGACTTTC. V and J are TRBV25-1 and TRBJ2-6; D might be TRBD1 (5 bases). V was clipped by 9 bases and J by 13 bases, with 19 bases between them. The germline CDR1 and CDR2 sequences are MGHDK and SYGVNS. The CDR3 is made up of 13 amino acids. Drawing the rest from reference TRBV25-1 and TRBJ2-6, the complete variable domain is EADIYQTPRYLVIGTGKKITLECSQTMGHDKMYWYQQDPGMELHLIHYSYGVNSTEKGDLSSESTVSRIRTEHFPLTLESARPSHTSQYLCASRETGSLVLTFGAGSRLTVL.

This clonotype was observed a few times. This CDR3 reads CASSASGGTIGNEQFF. The CDR3 nucleotides read TGTGCCAGCAGCGCATCCGGCGGGACTATAGGCAATGAGCAGTTCTTC. The gene calls are TRBV9 and TRBJ2-1; the match to TRBD2 covers 7 bases. J gave up 6 bases and V 3 bases, and 12 bases lay outside the gene matches. Germline-derived CDR1 and CDR2 are SGDLS and YYNGEE. CDR3 length: 16 amino acids.

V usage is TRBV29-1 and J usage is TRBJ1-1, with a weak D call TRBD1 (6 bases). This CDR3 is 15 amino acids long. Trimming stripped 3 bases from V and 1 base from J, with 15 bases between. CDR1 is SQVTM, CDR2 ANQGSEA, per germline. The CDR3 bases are TGCAGCGTTGAGGGCTTAAAGGGGGAGAACACTGAAGCTTTCTTT. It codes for CSVEGLKGENTEAFF. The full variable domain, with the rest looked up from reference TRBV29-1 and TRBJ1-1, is SAVISQKPSRDICQRGTSLTIQCQVDSQVTMMFWYRQQPGQSLTLIATANQGSEATYESGFVIDKFPISRPNLTFSTLTVSNMSPEDSSIYLCSVEGLKGENTEAFFGQGTRLTVV.

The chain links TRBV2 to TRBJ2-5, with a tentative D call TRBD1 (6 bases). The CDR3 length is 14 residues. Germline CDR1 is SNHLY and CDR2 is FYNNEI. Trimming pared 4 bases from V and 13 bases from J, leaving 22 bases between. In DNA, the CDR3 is TGTGCCAGCAGTGGTGGAACAGGGACCTACGAGCTGTACTTC. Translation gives CASSGGTGTYELYF.

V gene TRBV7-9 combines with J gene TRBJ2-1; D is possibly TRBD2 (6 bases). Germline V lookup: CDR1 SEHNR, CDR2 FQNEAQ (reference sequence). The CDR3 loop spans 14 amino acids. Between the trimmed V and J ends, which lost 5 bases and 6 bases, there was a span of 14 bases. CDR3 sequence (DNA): TGTGCCAGCAGCAACTTAGCGGAGATCAATGAGCAGTTCTTC. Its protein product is CASSNLAEINEQFF.

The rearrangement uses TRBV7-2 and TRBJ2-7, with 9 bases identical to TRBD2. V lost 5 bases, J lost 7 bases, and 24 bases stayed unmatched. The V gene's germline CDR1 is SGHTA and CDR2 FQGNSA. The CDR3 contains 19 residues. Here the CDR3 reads CASSGRVARNGGGAREQYF. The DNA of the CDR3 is TGTGCCAGCAGCGGCCGTGTCGCACGGAATGGCGGGGGGGCTCGGGAGCAGTACTTC. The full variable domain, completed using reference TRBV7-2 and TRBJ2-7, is GAGVSQSPSNKVTEKGKDVELRCDPISGHTALYWYRQSLGQGLEFLIYFQGNSAPDKSGLPSDRFSAERTGGSVSTLTIQRTQQEDSAVYLCASSGRVARNGGGAREQYFGPGTRLTVT.

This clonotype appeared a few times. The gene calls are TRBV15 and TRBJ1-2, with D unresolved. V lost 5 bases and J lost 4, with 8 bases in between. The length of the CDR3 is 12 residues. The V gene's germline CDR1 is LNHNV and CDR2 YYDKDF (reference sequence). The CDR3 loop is CATSGASYGYTF. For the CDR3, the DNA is TGTGCCACCAGCGGAGCGTCCTATGGCTACACCTTC.

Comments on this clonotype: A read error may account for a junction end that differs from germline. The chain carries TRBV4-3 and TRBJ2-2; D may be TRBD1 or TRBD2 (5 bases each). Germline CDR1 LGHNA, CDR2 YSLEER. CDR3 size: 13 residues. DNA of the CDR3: TGCGCCAGCAGCCAGAGGGGCACCAGGGAGCTGTTTTTT. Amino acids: CASSQRGTRELFF.

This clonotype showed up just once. The CDR3 DNA sequence: TGCGCCAGCAGCTTGGTTGCACACTTTGGGGGAGAGACCCAGTACTTC. Residues: CASSLVAHFGGETQYF. The rearrangement joins TRBV5-1 to TRBJ2-7; D is tentatively TRBD1 or TRBD2 (5 bases each). The J call is doubtful: the DNA matches TRBJ2-5 better. The CDR3 loop spans 16 amino acids. From germline, CDR1 is SGHRS and CDR2 YFSETQ.

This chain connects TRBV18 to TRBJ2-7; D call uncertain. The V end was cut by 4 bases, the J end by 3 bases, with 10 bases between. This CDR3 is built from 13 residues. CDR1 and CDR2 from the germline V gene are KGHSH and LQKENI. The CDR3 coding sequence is TGTGCCAGCTCACGCAGGACGGACTACGAGCAGTACTTC. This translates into CASSRRTDYEQYF.

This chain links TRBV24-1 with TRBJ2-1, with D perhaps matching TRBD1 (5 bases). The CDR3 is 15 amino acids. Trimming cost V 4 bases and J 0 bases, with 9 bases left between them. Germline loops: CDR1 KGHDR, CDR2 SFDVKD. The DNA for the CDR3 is TGTGCCACCAGTGACAAAGACAGCTCCTACAATGAGCAGTTCTTC. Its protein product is CATSDKDSSYNEQFF.

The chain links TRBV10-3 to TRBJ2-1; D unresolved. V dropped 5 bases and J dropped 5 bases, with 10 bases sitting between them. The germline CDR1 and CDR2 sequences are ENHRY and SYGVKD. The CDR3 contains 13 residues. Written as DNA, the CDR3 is TGTGCCATCAGTAACGACGTCCACAATGAGCAGTTCTTC. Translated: CAISNDVHNEQFF.

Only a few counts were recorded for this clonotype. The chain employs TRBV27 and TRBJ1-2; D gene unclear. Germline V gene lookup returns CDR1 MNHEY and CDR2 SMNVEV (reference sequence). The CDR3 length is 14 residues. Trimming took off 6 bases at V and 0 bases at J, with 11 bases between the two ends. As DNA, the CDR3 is TGTGCCAGCAGGCCGACACCAACTAACTATGGCTACACCTTC. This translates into CASRPTPTNYGYTF.

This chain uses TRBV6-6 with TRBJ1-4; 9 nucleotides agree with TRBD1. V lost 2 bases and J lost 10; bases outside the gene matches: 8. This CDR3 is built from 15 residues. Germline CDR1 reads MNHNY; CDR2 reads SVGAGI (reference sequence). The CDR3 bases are TGTGCCAGCAGTTACGGCGGGACAGGGTACCCAAAACTGTTTTTT. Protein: CASSYGGTGYPKLFF.

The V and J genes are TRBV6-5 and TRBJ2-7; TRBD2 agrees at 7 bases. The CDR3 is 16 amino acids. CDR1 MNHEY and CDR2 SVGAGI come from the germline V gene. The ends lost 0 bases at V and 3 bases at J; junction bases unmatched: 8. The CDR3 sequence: CASSYSWRDYDYEQYF. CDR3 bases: TGTGCCAGCAGTTACTCTTGGCGGGACTATGACTACGAGCAGTACTTC.

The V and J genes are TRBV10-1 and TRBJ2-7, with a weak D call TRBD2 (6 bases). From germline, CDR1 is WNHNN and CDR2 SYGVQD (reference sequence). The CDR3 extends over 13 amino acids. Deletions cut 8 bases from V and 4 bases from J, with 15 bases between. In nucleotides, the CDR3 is TGCGCCAGCCCGGCGGGACGCAGTTACGAGCAGTACTTC. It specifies CASPAGRSYEQYF.

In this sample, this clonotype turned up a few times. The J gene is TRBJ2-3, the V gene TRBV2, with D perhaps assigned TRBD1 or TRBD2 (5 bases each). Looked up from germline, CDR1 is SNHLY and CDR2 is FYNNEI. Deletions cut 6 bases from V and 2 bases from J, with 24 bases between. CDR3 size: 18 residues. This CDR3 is CASRFPPWDATSTDTQYF. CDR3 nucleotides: TGTGCCAGCAGATTTCCCCCCTGGGACGCCACATCCACAGATACGCAGTATTTT.